Shown below are 22 T cell receptor beta chains from a single sample sequenced in a study of blood T cell repertoires in COVID-19. Here immunoSEQ multiplex PCR was the method, and the copy in TCRdb shows in-frame clones only, minus some. The sample includes approximately 60,000 clones, approximately 80% of them seen just once. The sequencing sample was made of peripheral blood. The source is a man in his 60s with acute or convalescent COVID-19.

This clone was recorded a few times. This chain connects TRBV15 to TRBJ2-2; D is unresolved. With 3 bases removed from V and 5 bases from J, the gap between germline ends came to 7 bases. This CDR3 has 13 amino acids. Germline V gene sequence: CDR1 LNHNV, CDR2 YYDKDF (reference sequence). CDR3 nucleotide sequence: TGTGCCACCAGCAGGGCCGAAACCGGGGAGCTGTTTTTT. Translation: CATSRAETGELFF. Full variable domain (rest looked up from reference TRBV15 and TRBJ2-2): DAMVIQNPRYQVTQFGKPVTLSCSQTLNHNVMYWYQQKSSQAPKLLFHYYDKDFNNEADTPDNFQSRRPNTSFCFLDIRSPGLGDTAMYLCATSRAETGELFFGEGSRLTVL.

CDR3 coding DNA: TGCGCCAGCAGTGGGGGGACAGGGCCCTACGAGCAGTACTTC. This sequence encodes CASSGGTGPYEQYF. V is TRBV5-1 and J is TRBJ2-7, with TRBD1 matching over 9 bases. The CDR3 has 14 residues. The germline V gene has CDR1 SGHRS and CDR2 YFSETQ. J was trimmed by 2 bases and V by 5 bases; bases with no gene match: 5.

The chain joins TRBV10-3 to TRBJ1-2; 9 bases match TRBD1. This CDR3 region has 13 residues. V gave up 10 bases and J gave up 5 bases; unmatched junction bases: 8. CDR1 and CDR2 (germline): ENHRY, SYGVKD. CDR3 loop: CASDEGQGYGYTF. The CDR3 DNA reads as TGTGCCAGCGATGAGGGACAGGGATATGGCTACACCTTC.

The chain combines TRBV18 with TRBJ2-7, with D uncertain. Trimming cost V 4 bases and J 0 bases, with 4 bases left between them. CDR1 KGHSH and CDR2 LQKENI come from the germline V gene. This CDR3 is built from 12 residues. The CDR3 nucleotides are TGTGCCAGCTCACTACACTCCTACGAGCAGTACTTC. Residues: CASSLHSYEQYF. The whole variable domain, filled in from reference TRBV18 and TRBJ2-7, reads NAGVMQNPRHLVRRRGQEARLRCSPMKGHSHVYWYRQLPEEGLKFMVYLQKENIIDESGMPKERFSAEFPKEGPSILRIQQVVRGDSAAYFCASSLHSYEQYFGPGTRLTVT.

This clone was found a few times. The V call is TRBV5-6, the J call TRBJ2-2; TRBD1 aligns across 8 bases. V lost 9 bases, J lost 3 bases, and 13 bases stayed unmatched. Germline-derived CDR1 and CDR2 are SGHDT and YYEEEE. The CDR3 contains 16 residues. In DNA, the CDR3 is TGTGCCACCACCGGATTGACAGGGGATGACACCGGGGAGCTGTTTTTT. This encodes CATTGLTGDDTGELFF.

The chain combines TRBV30 with TRBJ2-5; D is possibly TRBD1 (6 bases). Deletions cut 0 bases from V and 5 bases from J, with 13 bases between. Germline-derived CDR1 and CDR2 are GTSNPN and SVGIG (reference sequence). There are 14 residues in the CDR3. The CDR3 loop is CAWSVEVRGETQYF. CDR3 DNA sequence: TGTGCCTGGAGTGTAGAAGTTAGGGGGGAGACCCAGTACTTC.

The chain has TRBV25-1 and TRBJ1-2; a possible D gene is TRBD1 (5 bases). The V gene lost 6 bases and the J gene lost 3 bases, with 8 bases spanning the gap. Per the germline V gene, CDR1 is MGHDK and CDR2 is SYGVNS. The CDR3 has 12 amino acids. The CDR3, as DNA: TGTGCCAGCAGCAGGGTTGACTATGGCTACACCTTC. Translating gives CASSRVDYGYTF.

The rearrangement uses TRBV9 and TRBJ2-2; the D gene is possibly TRBD2 (5 bases). V was shortened by 9 bases and J by 1 base, with 10 bases between the two germline ends. The V gene's germline CDR1 is SGDLS and CDR2 YYNGEE. CDR3 length equals 13 residues. CDR3 sequence: CATARGNTGELFF. The CDR3 DNA sequence: TGTGCCACCGCCCGGGGGAACACCGGGGAGCTGTTTTTT.

V usage is TRBV24-1 and J usage is TRBJ1-2; D is possibly TRBD1 (5 bases). The ends were cut back, 7 bases at V and 2 bases at J, with 13 bases in the middle. Germline CDR1 is KGHDR and CDR2 is SFDVKD. The CDR3 is 14 amino acids. The CDR3 coding sequence is TGTGCCACCAGCCGAGGACACCTCAACTATGGCTACACCTTC. Translation: CATSRGHLNYGYTF.

This chain uses TRBV4-3 with TRBJ1-2, with 8 positions matching TRBD1. V was clipped by 3 bases and J by 11 bases; unmatched bases: 11. CDR1 LGHNA and CDR2 YSLEER come from the germline V gene. CDR3 length equals 14 residues. CDR3 DNA sequence: TGCGCCAGCAGCCAGGACCCCAGACAGGGGAGGTACACCTTC. Its protein is CASSQDPRQGRYTF.

This rearrangement joins TRBV3-1 (or the pseudogene TRBV3-2) to TRBJ2-5; a weak D match, TRBD2 (5 bases). The germline gives CDR1 LGHDT, CDR2 YNNKEL (reference sequence). V was trimmed by 1 base and J by 6 bases, leaving 9 bases between them. The CDR3 is made up of 13 amino acids. CDR3 nucleotides: TGTGCCAGCAGCCAAGGCCCGGGGAAGACCCAGTACTTC. Translating gives CASSQGPGKTQYF.

The CDR3 reads CASSYRQGGEKLFF. The CDR3 nucleotides are TGCGCCAGCAGCTATCGACAGGGAGGAGAAAAACTGTTTTTT. The chain uses TRBV5-1 and TRBJ1-4; 7 bases align to TRBD1. Germline CDR1 is SGHRS and CDR2 is YFSETQ. This CDR3 contains 14 residues. The V segment lost 3 bases and the J segment 8 bases; nucleotides outside the gene matches: 7.

The J gene is TRBJ2-3, the V gene TRBV10-3; 7 nucleotides match TRBD2. V dropped 0 bases and J dropped 0; count of bases not matched to a gene: 3. The CDR3 is 16 amino acids. Germline CDR1 reads ENHRY; CDR2 reads SYGVKD. CDR3 loop: CAISESASGSTDTQYF. The CDR3 DNA reads as TGTGCCATCAGTGAGTCCGCTAGCGGAAGCACAGATACGCAGTATTTT.

This clone was seen once. The chain combines TRBV2 with TRBJ1-4, with TRBD1 as a possible D gene (5 bases). Germline V lookup: CDR1 SNHLY, CDR2 FYNNEI. The length of the CDR3 is 13 residues. Between the trimmed V and J ends, which lost 0 bases and 13 bases, there was a span of 12 bases. The CDR3 sequence: CASSEARGVVLFF. Here the CDR3 DNA reads TGTGCCAGCAGTGAAGCGCGGGGGGTTGTACTGTTTTTT.

This rearrangement joins TRBV5-5 to TRBJ2-1; D ambiguous. The germline V gene has CDR1 SGHKS and CDR2 YYEKEE (reference sequence). The CDR3 length is 14 residues. V dropped 4 bases and J dropped 5 bases, with 13 bases sitting between them. In DNA, the CDR3 is TGTGCCAGCAGCAAAGACTGGTCCGACAATGAGCAGTTCTTC. Translating it yields CASSKDWSDNEQFF. The variable domain in full, with the rest retrieved from reference TRBV5-5 and TRBJ2-1, is DAGVTQSPTHLIKTRGQQVTLRCSPISGHKSVSWYQQVLGQGPQFIFQYYEKEERGRGNFPDRFSARQFPNYSSELNVNALLLGDSALYLCASSKDWSDNEQFFGPGTRLTVL.

The chain carries TRBV9 and TRBJ1-2; the match to TRBD1 covers 8 bases. The CDR3 runs 14 residues. Germline lookup yields CDR1 SGDLS and CDR2 YYNGEE. The J segment lost 4 bases and the V segment lost 4 bases, leaving 6 bases of the junction unmatched. CDR3 loop: CASSPGQATYGYTF. The CDR3 DNA sequence: TGTGCCAGCAGCCCGGGACAGGCGACCTATGGCTACACCTTC.

The chain recombines TRBV11-2 with TRBJ2-7; 11 nucleotides align to TRBD2. The CDR3 loop spans 17 amino acids. CDR1 is SGHAT and CDR2 is FQNNGV in the germline V gene. The junction had 12 bases not matched to a gene; V was cut back by 5 bases and J by 3 bases. The chain's CDR3 is CASSHLLAGGLRYEQYF. The CDR3 coding sequence is TGTGCCAGCAGCCACTTGCTAGCGGGAGGCCTGCGCTACGAGCAGTACTTC.

The rearrangement links TRBV27 to TRBJ1-2; 8 bases match TRBD1. The germline gives CDR1 MNHEY, CDR2 SMNVEV (reference sequence). Trimming took 5 bases from V and 4 from J; bases not matched to a gene: 9. The length of the CDR3 is 15 residues. Here the CDR3 DNA reads TGTGCCAGCAGTACAAACCGGGACAGGAGCTATGGCTACACCTTC. Its protein is CASSTNRDRSYGYTF.

The chain combines TRBV6-2 or TRBV6-3 with TRBJ2-1; the D gene is possibly TRBD2 (7 bases). Trimming took off 5 bases at V and 12 bases at J, with 23 bases between the two ends. The CDR3 covers 15 residues. Germline lookup yields CDR1 MNHEY and CDR2 SVGEGT. CDR3 loop: CASSGGAGLPGGQFF. CDR3 DNA sequence: TGTGCCAGCAGTGGGGGGGCGGGACTGCCCGGGGGGCAGTTCTTC.

CDR3 loop: CASSPTSGRAGETQYF. In DNA form, the CDR3 reads TGTGCCAGCTCACCGACTAGCGGGAGGGCTGGAGAGACCCAGTACTTC. This rearrangement joins TRBV18 to TRBJ2-5, with 14 bases matching TRBD2. The V and J ends lost 3 bases and 4 bases, in that order; junction bases with no gene match: 4. The CDR3 contains 16 residues. Germline V gives CDR1 KGHSH, CDR2 LQKENI.

This clone ranks as medium-sized. The V call is TRBV27, the J call TRBJ1-1; D ambiguous. The CDR3 contains 13 residues. Germline values: CDR1 MNHEY, CDR2 SMNVEV (reference sequence). Between the trimmed V and J ends, which lost 6 bases and 1 base, there was a span of 9 bases. The CDR3 nucleotides are TGTGCCAGCAGCCGTAAGCAGAACACTGAAGCTTTCTTT. Translated: CASSRKQNTEAFF.

The chain employs TRBV28 and TRBJ2-3, with TRBD1 matching over 8 bases. Germline V lookup: CDR1 MDHEN, CDR2 SYDVKM. CDR3 length: 13 amino acids. V lost 6 bases, J lost 6 bases, and 5 bases stayed unmatched. The CDR3 reads CASSSGGADTQYF. The DNA of the CDR3 is TGTGCCAGCAGCTCAGGGGGCGCGGATACGCAGTATTTT.